One T cell receptor (beta chain) is described in this entry. Its cognate antigen is unknown. The data belong to a study of chemoradiotherapy in HPV16-positive cancers. In the study overall: A couple of HPV16-positive patients' cells yielded candidate HPV-specific clones and common motifs. General study points: Candidate HPV-specific clones and E7-related TCR motifs grew in tumor during treatment.

Sequenced by immunoSEQ multiplex PCR; TCRdb stores in-frame clones only, minus some. The sample holds around 3,000 clones, roughly 90% seen once. Trimming took off 0 bases at V and 5 bases at J, with 13 bases between the two ends. This CDR3 spans 15 amino acids. Germline loops: CDR1 SEHNR, CDR2 FQNEAQ (reference sequence). The clonotype was recovered from a human donor with HPV-associated anogenital cancer. Sequences were derived from tumor tissue, sampled from a patient who underwent chemoradiotherapy. This rearrangement joins TRBV7-9 to TRBJ1-2, with D hard to call. CDR3 nucleotides: TGTGCCAGCAGCTTAGCGACGAGCTATCTTTATGGCTACACCTTC. This sequence encodes CASSLATSYLYGYTF.